These T cell receptor beta chains were read from a single sample in a study of control samples from healthy donors and cancer patients. Libraries were prepared by immunoSEQ multiplex PCR; TCRdb keeps only in-frame clonotypes and omits some of them. The sample has 130,000 or so clones, approximately 87% seen once. Sequencing was performed on blood. Receptor source: a man aged 30-40 years in good health. Both conserved end residues are part of each CDR3.

j_gene | v_gene | CDR3aa
TRBJ2-6 | TRBV11-3 | CASSPGQGRGSGANVLTF
TRBJ1-4 | TRBV5-6 | CASSPYRGLGEKLFF
TRBJ1-6 | TRBV7-9 | CASSLAGTNSPLHF
TRBJ1-2 | TRBV7-8 | CASSLAYGYTF
TRBJ1-4 | TRBV18 | CASSPPDAWGEKLFF
TRBJ2-5 | TRBV15 | CATSSQETQYF
TRBJ1-2 | TRBV5-1 | CASSLTASHGYTF
TRBJ2-2 | TRBV3-1/TRBV3-2 | CASSQRGLGDAGELFF
TRBJ2-2 | TRBV28 | CASRTQGAGTGELFF
TRBJ1-1 | TRBV19 | CASSTGPRSEAFF
TRBJ1-3 | TRBV19 | CASSIQGGPGNTIYF
TRBJ1-5 | TRBV28 | CASSDRVKPQHF
TRBJ2-1 | TRBV7-7 | CASSLDGGNEQFF
TRBJ1-2 | TRBV19 | CASSMTGANYGYTF
TRBJ2-3 | TRBV18 | CASSPRDTSTDTQYF
TRBJ2-3 | TRBV6-2/TRBV6-3 | CASSPILSTDTQYF
TRBJ1-4 | TRBV11-3 | CASSSFQDSEKLFF